Below are 2 T cell receptor beta chains sequenced from a single sample in a study of blood T cell repertoires in COVID-19. Sequenced by immunoSEQ multiplex PCR; TCRdb stores in-frame clones only, minus some. The sample holds roughly 100,000 clones, approximately 90% seen once. Sequencing was done on a sample of peripheral blood. All receptors derive from a woman older than 75 with active COVID-19.

V gene TRBV6-2 or TRBV6-3 combines with J gene TRBJ1-2; D uncertain. Germline V gene sequence: CDR1 MNHEY, CDR2 SVGEGT. V shed 2 bases and J shed 7 bases, with 8 bases lying between them. There are 12 residues in the CDR3. CDR3 region: CASSYRGSGYTF. CDR3 in DNA: TGTGCCAGCAGTTACCGCGGATCTGGCTACACCTTC.

The chain's CDR3 is CASSVEPAGGPYEQYF. CDR3 DNA: TGTGCCAGCAGCGTAGAGCCAGCGGGAGGCCCCTACGAGCAGTACTTC. The chain links TRBV9 to TRBJ2-7; 9 bases are a match to TRBD2. The V gene end was trimmed by 0 bases and the J gene end by 2 bases; junction bases not matched to a gene: 6. Germline CDR1 SGDLS, CDR2 YYNGEE. This CDR3 is built from 16 residues.